This is a list of T cell receptor beta chains from one sample in a study of regulatory T cells in long-lasting Graves disease. TCRdb reanalysed the multiplex PCR reads using MiXCR and keeps one entry per CDR3 protein. This table holds 450,000 to 500,000 distinct CDR3 sequences, around 16% found once. These data were likewise used in another study, on T cells in Graves' hyperthyroidism and ophthalmopathy.

The sequencing used peripheral blood mononuclear cells (PBMCs), collected at new diagnosis, from a patient treated with antithyroid drugs. The receptors were gathered from a middle-aged man with Graves disease. Each CDR3 is given with its conserved first and last residue. D genes are given only for firm matches. Some rows mark clone size as missing; the rest say once, few, many or name a class of expanded clone.

J gene: TRBJ1-5; clone size: many; V gene: TRBV6-4; D gene: .; CDR3 DNA: TGTGCCAGCAGTGACGGGTCCAGCCCGACTCGCATAATCAATCAGCCCCAGCATTTT; CDR3 protein: CASSDGSSPTRIINQPQHF
J gene: TRBJ2-2; clone size: many; V gene: TRBV20-1; D gene: .; CDR3 DNA: TGCAGTGCTACTACCAAGGGACCGCAAGACGGGGAGCTGTTTTTT; CDR3 protein: CSATTKGPQDGELFF
J gene: TRBJ2-7; clone size: many; V gene: TRBV6-2/TRBV6-3; D gene: TRBD1; CDR3 DNA: TGTGCCAGCAGTGAACGGACAGGGTGGGTCTACGAGCAGTACTTC; CDR3 protein: CASSERTGWVYEQYF
J gene: TRBJ2-3; clone size: many; V gene: TRBV5-1; D gene: TRBD2; CDR3 DNA: TGCGCCAGCAGCGGGGGACTAGCAACAGATACGCAGTATTTT; CDR3 protein: CASSGGLATDTQYF
J gene: TRBJ2-5; clone size: few; V gene: TRBV7-3; D gene: .; CDR3 DNA: TGTGCCAGCAGCTTAACGTTCCGGGAGACCCAGTACTTC; CDR3 protein: CASSLTFRETQYF
J gene: TRBJ1-1; clone size: many; V gene: TRBV6-2/TRBV6-3; D gene: .; CDR3 DNA: TGTGCCAGCAGTTACACTGAGACCAGACCTAAAAGGAACACTGAAGCTTTCTTT; CDR3 protein: CASSYTETRPKRNTEAFF
J gene: TRBJ2-3; clone size: .; V gene: TRBV15; D gene: TRBD1; CDR3 DNA: TGTGCCACCAGCAGAGAACCGACAGGGGTAATGTTGGCAGATACGCAGTATTTT; CDR3 protein: CATSREPTGVMLADTQYF
J gene: TRBJ1-1; clone size: many; V gene: TRBV28; D gene: .; CDR3 DNA: TGTGCCAGCAGTTTTGGGCAGGGGAATCTGAACACTGAAGCTTTCTTT; CDR3 protein: CASSFGQGNLNTEAFF
J gene: TRBJ2-5; clone size: many; V gene: TRBV2; D gene: .; CDR3 DNA: TGTGCCAGCAGCAGGGAGGAGACCCAGTACTTC; CDR3 protein: CASSREETQYF
J gene: TRBJ2-7; clone size: .; V gene: TRBV6-1; D gene: TRBD2; CDR3 DNA: TGTGCCAGCAGACCCTACCCTTTACTACTAGCGGGAGGGCCCTACGAGCAGTACTTC; CDR3 protein: CASRPYPLLLAGGPYEQYF
J gene: TRBJ1-4; clone size: .; V gene: TRBV20-1; D gene: .; CDR3 DNA: TGCAGTGCTCCGGGAGAGGGGAATGAAAAACTGTTTTTT; CDR3 protein: CSAPGEGNEKLFF